Sequencing of this TCR beta chain was carried out in a study of CD8+ T cells in alopecia areata. Indicated treatment: oral pan-JAK inhibitor, 5-10 mg twice daily. Samples from alopecia areata patients were lesional scalp punch biopsies and peripheral blood. TCR sequencing used cDNA made by reverse transcription of extracted RNA. TCRdb keeps only in-frame clones here, not all; method: immunoSEQ multiplex PCR. The data show over 70,000 clones, around 60% seen once. V dropped 4 bases and J dropped 4 bases, with 13 bases sitting between them. Per the germline V gene, CDR1 is SGHDT and CDR2 is YYEEEE. The CDR3 consists of 14 residues.

Sequenced material: CD8+ T cells sorted from blood, taken at week 24, from a patient treated with tofacitinib. V usage is TRBV5-6 and J usage is TRBJ2-3; D gene ambiguous. This clonotype was sampled from a human donor with alopecia areata. The CDR3 DNA reads as TGTGCCAGCAGCCAGGTCGGCAGAGCAGATACGCAGTATTTT. As protein: CASSQVGRADTQYF. The complete variable domain, with remaining parts taken from reference TRBV5-6 and TRBJ2-3, reads DAGVTQSPTHLIKTRGQQVTLRCSPKSGHDTVSWYQQALGQGPQFIFQYYEEEERQRGNFPDRFSGHQFPNYSSELNVNALLLGDSALYLCASSQVGRADTQYFGPGTRLTVL.